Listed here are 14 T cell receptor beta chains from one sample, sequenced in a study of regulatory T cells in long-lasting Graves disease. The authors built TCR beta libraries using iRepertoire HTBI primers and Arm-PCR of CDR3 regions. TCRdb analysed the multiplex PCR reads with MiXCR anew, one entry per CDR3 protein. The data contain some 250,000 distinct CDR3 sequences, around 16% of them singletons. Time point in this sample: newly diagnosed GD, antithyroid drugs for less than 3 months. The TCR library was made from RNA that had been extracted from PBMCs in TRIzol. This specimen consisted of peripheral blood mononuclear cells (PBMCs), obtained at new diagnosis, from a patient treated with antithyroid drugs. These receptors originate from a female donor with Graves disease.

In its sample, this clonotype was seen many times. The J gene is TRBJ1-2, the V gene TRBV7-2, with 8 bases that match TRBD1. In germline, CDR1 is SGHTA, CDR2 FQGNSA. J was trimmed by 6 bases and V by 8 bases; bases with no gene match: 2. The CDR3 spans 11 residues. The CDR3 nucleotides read TGTGCCAGCGGACAGGGCCATGGCTACACCTTC. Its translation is CASGQGHGYTF.

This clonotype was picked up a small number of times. The CDR3 spells CASSYRGQEAFF. For the CDR3, the DNA is TGTGCCAGCAGTTACAGGGGGCAGGAAGCTTTCTTT. The J gene is TRBJ1-1, the V gene TRBV6-5, with 7 bases lining up with TRBD1. Germline V gene sequence: CDR1 MNHEY, CDR2 SVGAGI. This CDR3 region has 12 residues. The V and J ends lost 2 bases and 8 bases, in that order; junction bases with no gene match: 2.

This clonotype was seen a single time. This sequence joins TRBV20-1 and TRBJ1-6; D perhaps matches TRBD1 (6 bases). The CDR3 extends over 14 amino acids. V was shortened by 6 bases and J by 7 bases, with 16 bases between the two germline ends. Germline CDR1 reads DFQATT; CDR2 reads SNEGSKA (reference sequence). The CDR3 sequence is CSAVLGGSNSPLHF. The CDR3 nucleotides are TGCAGTGCGGTACTAGGGGGATCAAATTCACCCCTCCACTTT.

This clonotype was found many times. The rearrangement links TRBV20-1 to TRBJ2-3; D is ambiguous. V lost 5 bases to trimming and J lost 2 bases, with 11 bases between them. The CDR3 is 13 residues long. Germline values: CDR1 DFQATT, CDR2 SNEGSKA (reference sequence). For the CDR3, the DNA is TGCAGTGCTGTAGCCGGAAACACAGATACGCAGTATTTT. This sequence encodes CSAVAGNTDTQYF.

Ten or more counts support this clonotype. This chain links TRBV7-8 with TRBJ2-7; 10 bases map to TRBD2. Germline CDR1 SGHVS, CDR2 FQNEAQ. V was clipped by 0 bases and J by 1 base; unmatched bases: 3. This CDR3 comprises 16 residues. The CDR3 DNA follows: TGTGCCAGCAGCTTAGCCCTAGCGGGAGTGTCCTACGAGCAGTACTTC. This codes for CASSLALAGVSYEQYF.

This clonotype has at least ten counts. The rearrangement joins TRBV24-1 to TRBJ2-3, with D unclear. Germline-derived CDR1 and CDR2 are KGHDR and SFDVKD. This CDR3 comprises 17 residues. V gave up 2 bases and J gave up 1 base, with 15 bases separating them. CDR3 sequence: CATSDSSSSGGTDTQYF. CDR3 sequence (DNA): TGTGCCACCAGTGATTCGTCCTCGTCAGGAGGCACAGATACGCAGTATTTT.

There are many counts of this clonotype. CDR3 DNA sequence: TGCAGTGCTAGTCCCGGGGGCGGCGGCACTGAAGCTTTCTTT. It codes for CSASPGGGGTEAFF. The chain combines TRBV20-1 with TRBJ1-1; D perhaps matches TRBD1 (6 bases). V was trimmed by 3 bases and J by 4 bases, leaving 15 bases between them. The germline V gene encodes CDR1 DFQATT and CDR2 SNEGSKA (reference sequence). The CDR3 has 14 residues.

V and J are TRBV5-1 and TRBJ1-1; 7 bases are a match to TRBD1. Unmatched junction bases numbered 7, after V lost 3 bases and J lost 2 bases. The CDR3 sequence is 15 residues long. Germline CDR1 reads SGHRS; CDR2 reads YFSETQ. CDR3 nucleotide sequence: TGCGCCAGCAGCTCTTGGGGGGACAGTAACACTGAAGCTTTCTTT. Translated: CASSSWGDSNTEAFF.

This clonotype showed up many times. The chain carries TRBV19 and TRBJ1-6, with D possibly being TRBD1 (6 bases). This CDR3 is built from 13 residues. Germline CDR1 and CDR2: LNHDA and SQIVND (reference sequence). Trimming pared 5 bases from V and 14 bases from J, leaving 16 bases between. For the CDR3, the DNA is TGTGCCAGTAGTGGACTAGACAGGTTGTCCCTCCACTTT. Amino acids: CASSGLDRLSLHF. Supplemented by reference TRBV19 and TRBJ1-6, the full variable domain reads DGGITQSPKYLFRKEGQNVTLSCEQNLNHDAMYWYRQDPGQGLRLIYYSQIVNDFQKGDIAEGYSVSREKKESFPLTVTSAQKNPTAFYLCASSGLDRLSLHFGNGTRLTVT.

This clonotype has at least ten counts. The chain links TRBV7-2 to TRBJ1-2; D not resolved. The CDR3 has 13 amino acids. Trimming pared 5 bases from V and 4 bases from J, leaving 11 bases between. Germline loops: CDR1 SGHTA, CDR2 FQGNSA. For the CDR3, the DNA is TGTGCCAGCAGCCCCTCACCGGCCTATGGCTACACCTTC. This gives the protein CASSPSPAYGYTF.

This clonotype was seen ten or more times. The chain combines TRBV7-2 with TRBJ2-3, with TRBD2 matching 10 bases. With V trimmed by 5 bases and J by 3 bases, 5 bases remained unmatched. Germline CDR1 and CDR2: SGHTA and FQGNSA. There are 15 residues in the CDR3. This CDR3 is CASSPSLAGTDTQYF. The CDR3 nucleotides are TGTGCCAGCAGCCCCTCACTAGCGGGGACAGATACGCAGTATTTT.

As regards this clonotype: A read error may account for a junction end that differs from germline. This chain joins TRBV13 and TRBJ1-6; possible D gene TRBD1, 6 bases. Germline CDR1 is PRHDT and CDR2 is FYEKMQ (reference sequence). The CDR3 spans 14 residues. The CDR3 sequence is CASSPTGWGSPLHF. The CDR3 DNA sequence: TGTGCCAGCAGCCCAACAGGGTGGGGTTCACCCCTTCACTTT.

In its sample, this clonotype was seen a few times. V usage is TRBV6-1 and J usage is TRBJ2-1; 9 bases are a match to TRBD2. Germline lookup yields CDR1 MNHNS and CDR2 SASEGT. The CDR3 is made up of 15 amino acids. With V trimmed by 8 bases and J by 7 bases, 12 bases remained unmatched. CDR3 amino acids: CASVEGGRAVNEQFF. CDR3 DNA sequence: TGTGCCAGCGTCGAAGGCGGGAGGGCCGTGAATGAGCAGTTCTTC.

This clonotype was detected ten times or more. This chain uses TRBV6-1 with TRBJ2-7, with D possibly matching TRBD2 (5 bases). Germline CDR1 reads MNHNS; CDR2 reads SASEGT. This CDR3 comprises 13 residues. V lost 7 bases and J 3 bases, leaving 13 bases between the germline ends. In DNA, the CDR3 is TGTGCCAGCACCAAGCGCGGGCGCTACGAGCAGTACTTC. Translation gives CASTKRGRYEQYF.